This T cell receptor (beta chain) came from a study of blood T cell repertoires in COVID-19. About the research overall: Samples of COVID-19 (acute and convalescent) were obtained from the United States, Italy and Spain.

Per the germline V gene, CDR1 is SGHDN and CDR2 is FVKESK. V was clipped by 2 bases and J by 3 bases, with 4 bases between them. The CDR3 runs 12 residues. Using immunoSEQ multiplex PCR, the repertoire was profiled, and TCRdb retains in-frame clones only, with some absent. There are roughly 230,000 clones in the sample; roughly 84% occur only once, and approximately 4% lies in the top ten. The sequence derives from a woman older than 75 with acute or convalescent COVID-19. The chain uses TRBV14 and TRBJ1-1; D is ambiguous. Specimen: peripheral blood. The CDR3, as DNA: TGTGCCAGCAGCCAACATTACACTGAAGCTTTCTTT. It is translated as CASSQHYTEAFF.